Listed below are T cell receptor beta chains from one sample, sequenced in a study of CD8 T cells in Susac syndrome. TCRdb called the immunoSEQ multiplex PCR reads again in MiXCR, with one record for every CDR3 protein. The sample lists about 180,000 distinct CDR3 sequences, 90% to 96% seen once, with around 0.09% in the top ten. Sequenced input: CD4+ T cells from PBMCs. All receptors derive from a human donor with multiple sclerosis. The CDR3 runs from the conserved cysteine through the conserved F or W. A D gene is named only where the DNA matches it firmly. Not all rows give a size; the values are once, few, many and, for expanded clones, a class.

clone_size d_call v_call cdr3_aa
- - TRBV7-6 CASSLAGRPATQYF
- - TRBV2 CASSEIGPWETGELFF
- - TRBV5-1 CASSGQGIGEQYF
- - TRBV28 CASSSLGASRPQHF
once - TRBV2 CASIQDNNSPLHF
- TRBD1 TRBV15 CATSGRDRGVTQYF
- - TRBV6-2/TRBV6-3 CASSWQETQYF
- - TRBV7-9 CASSPVEQFF
- TRBD1 TRBV9 CASSARTGAIRNEQFF
- TRBD1 TRBV20-1 CSARNRDRGFHTEAFF
- - TRBV7-8 CASSLVVQHGEQFF
- TRBD1 TRBV4-2 CASSQGQGISGYTF
once TRBD2 TRBV3-1 CASSSSGRFDTQYF
- TRBD1 TRBV7-9 CASSLAPGTGYNSPLHF
- - TRBV29-1 CSVGGEGYGYTF
- - TRBV6-6 CASSYSQRGGGYEQYF
- - TRBV3-1 CASSHRGDSNEQYF
- TRBD2 TRBV7-9 CASRSAGGPTDTQYF
- TRBD1 TRBV29-1 CSALTGVGNQPQHF
- TRBD1 TRBV18 CASSPVGQGNEQFF
- - TRBV24-1 CATSDLGQSYNEQFF
- TRBD1 TRBV12-3/TRBV12-4 CASSSGGIHYGYTF
- TRBD1 TRBV29-1 CSASRGINSPLHF
once - TRBV24-1 CATSAPGAAGYTF
- - TRBV6-5 CASSLGTPTDTQYF
- - TRBV11-2 CASSSIRGEDTEAFF
- - TRBV20-1 CSARDRQRGEKLFF
- - TRBV29-1 CSVLRSEENQYF
once - TRBV2 CAGEGRDGYTF
- TRBD1 TRBV7-9 CASSWTGGDQKLFF
- - TRBV29-1 CSARWNEKLFF
- - TRBV20-1 CSAILPGHYNSPLHF
once - TRBV4-2 CASSQDPSGDGELFF
- - TRBV12-3/TRBV12-4 CASSFRPSGQGNEQYF
- TRBD1 TRBV18 CASSPLPGGQGARNTEAFF
- - TRBV3-1 CASSQAPGDTQYF
- - TRBV30 CAWSILAGNEAFF
- - TRBV3-1 CASSHGDSGYTF
- - TRBV29-1 CSGSLGSEAFF
few TRBD2 TRBV20-1 CSARDQLAGGYNEQFF
- TRBD1 TRBV11-1 CASSQTGAKGELFF
- TRBD2 TRBV30 CAWSVGTGGPTGELFF
- - TRBV7-2 CASSLGAGSDTQYF
- - TRBV3-1 CASSHALEQYF
- - TRBV3-1 CASSQARLNSYGYTF
- - TRBV28 CASSKSGLSYEQYF
- - TRBV7-2 CASSPYRFYEQYF